This T cell receptor (beta chain) is drawn from a study of molecular identifiers for immune sequencing clone quantification. Study-level findings and limits: Clonotypes surpassing 20 RNA copies contained over 97% of effector molecules, versus under 1% in naive cells.

This clonotype was observed a handful of times. The antigen is unknown. TCRdb used MiXCR to reprocess the PCR reads, holding one entry per CDR3 protein. The data show about 640,000 distinct CDR3 sequences, about 20% seen once. CDR1 is LGHNA, CDR2 YSLEER, per germline. The CDR3 has 15 amino acids. With 2 bases removed from V and 0 bases from J, the gap between germline ends came to 8 bases. The sequence came from a human donor in good health. Some libraries in this study had Jurkat cell RNA spiked in. Sequences were obtained from naive CD8+ T cells from blood, with Jurkat cell RNA spiked in. Noted subset: FACS-sorted CD8+CD4-CCR7+CD45RA+ naive T cells. This rearrangement joins TRBV4-3 to TRBJ2-1; D gene ambiguous. As DNA, the CDR3 is TGCGCCAGCAGCCAACAAGCGCACTCCTACAATGAGCAGTTCTTC. It is translated as CASSQQAHSYNEQFF.